This is a list of T cell receptor beta chains from one sample in a study of blood T cell repertoires in COVID-19. Produced via immunoSEQ multiplex PCR; TCRdb's table is partial and in-frame only. Found here are some 200,000 clones, 85% of them singletons; the top ten hold 0.9% to 0.95%. What was sequenced was peripheral blood. Every receptor here comes from a man in his fifties or sixties with COVID-19, enrolled during active disease. Each CDR3 is given with its conserved first and last residue. The D gene is left open where the match is weak. Where a row states a size, it is once, few, many or the class of an expanded clone; other rows omit it.

>TRBJ2-1|TRBV18|TRBD1|NA
TGTGCCAGCCGTCATTCCGGACAGGGGGCCGGTGAGCAGTTCTTC
CASRHSGQGAGEQFF
>TRBJ1-6|TRBV4-2|NA|NA
TGTGCCAGCAGACTCGACAAGACCATCAATTCACCCCTCCACTTT
CASRLDKTINSPLHF
>TRBJ2-1|TRBV6-5|TRBD2|NA
TGTGCCAGCAAAGCGCCTAGCGGGAGAGTAAATGAGCAGTTCTTC
CASKAPSGRVNEQFF
>TRBJ1-2|TRBV2|TRBD1|NA
TGTGCCAGCAGGACAGGGGGTGTCCGTGGCTACACCTTC
CASRTGGVRGYTF
>TRBJ1-6|TRBV5-1|TRBD1|few
TGCGCCAGCAGCCTGACCGGGACAGGGGATTCACCCCTCCACTTT
CASSLTGTGDSPLHF
>TRBJ2-5|TRBV6-5|TRBD2|NA
TGTGCCAGCACCCAACTAGCGGGAGGGCCGGAGACCCAGTACTTC
CASTQLAGGPETQYF
>TRBJ1-6|TRBV3-1/TRBV3-2|NA|NA
TGTGCCAGCAGCCTGTCCCGGGGTAGGGCGGGGGATTCACCCCTCCACTTT
CASSLSRGRAGDSPLHF
>TRBJ1-2|TRBV10-3|NA|NA
TGTGCCATCAGTGATTTAAACAGGAACTATGGCTACACCTTC
CAISDLNRNYGYTF
>TRBJ1-1|TRBV10-3|NA|NA
TGTGCCATCAGTGAGAGGGAGGAGAACACTGAAGCTTTCTTT
CAISEREENTEAFF
>TRBJ2-7|TRBV11-2|TRBD2|NA
TGTGCCAGCAGCTTACCCGGACTAGCGGTAACCCTCTACGAGCAGTACTTC
CASSLPGLAVTLYEQYF
>TRBJ1-5|TRBV5-1|TRBD1|NA
TGCGCCAGCAGCTCGACAGGGGGAAGCAATCAGCCCCAGCATTTT
CASSSTGGSNQPQHF
>TRBJ2-7|TRBV27|TRBD1|NA
TGTGCCAGCAGTTTATACGGGACAGACTCCTACGAGCAGTACTTC
CASSLYGTDSYEQYF
>TRBJ2-1|TRBV7-2|NA|few
TGTGCCAGCAGCTCTTTCGGGAGTATTGAGCAGTTCTTC
CASSSFGSIEQFF
>TRBJ1-1|TRBV5-1|NA|NA
TGCGCCAGCAGCTTGGCAGGGGAGTTGAACACTGAAGCTTTCTTT
CASSLAGELNTEAFF
>TRBJ1-4|TRBV30|TRBD1|few
TGTGCCTGGAGCTCCGGGACAGGGGGCGCAAAACTGTTTTTT
CAWSSGTGGAKLFF
>TRBJ2-7|TRBV27|TRBD2|NA
TGTGCCAGCAGTTCATCGGGAGGAAGGGGCGAGCAGTACTTC
CASSSSGGRGEQYF
>TRBJ1-2|TRBV4-2|NA|NA
TGTGCCAGCAGCCGCGGGACGGAGAACTATGGCTACACCTTC
CASSRGTENYGYTF
>TRBJ2-2|TRBV7-8|TRBD1|NA
TGTGCCAGCAGCCCAGGGACAGGGGGAGCCGGGGAGCTGTTTTTT
CASSPGTGGAGELFF
>TRBJ1-2|TRBV29-1|NA|NA
TGCAGCGTTGTCGAGACATTCACTAACTATGGCTACACCTTC
CSVVETFTNYGYTF
>TRBJ1-2|TRBV2|NA|NA
TGTGCCAGCAGTTTCGACAGGAATTATGGCTACACCTTC
CASSFDRNYGYTF
>TRBJ2-2|TRBV19|TRBD1|NA
TGTGCCAGTAGACGGGGGGCGGGACAGGGGAACACCGGGGAGCTGTTTTTT
CASRRGAGQGNTGELFF
>TRBJ1-4|TRBV19|TRBD1|NA
TGTGCCAGTAGCACTAGGGGGCGAGGGGAAAAACTGTTTTTT
CASSTRGRGEKLFF
>TRBJ2-5|TRBV5-1|TRBD1|NA
TGCGCCAGCAGCCGTGGGACAGGTAGAGAGACCCAGTACTTC
CASSRGTGRETQYF
>TRBJ2-3|TRBV5-1|NA|NA
TGCGCCAGCAGCCTCGGACAGCGAACAGATACGCAGTATTTT
CASSLGQRTDTQYF
>TRBJ2-6|TRBV7-2|TRBD2|NA
TGTGCCAGCAGCCGGGACTATGGGGCCAACGTCCTGACTTTC
CASSRDYGANVLTF
>TRBJ1-4|TRBV6-5|NA|few
TGTGCCAGCTGTCAGTCGGAGGCGCATAGTGAAAAACTGTTTTTT
CASCQSEAHSEKLFF
>TRBJ2-3|TRBV28|TRBD1|NA
TGTGCCAGCAACCCCCGGGACAGGGGTCCAGATACGCAGTATTTT
CASNPRDRGPDTQYF
>TRBJ1-6|TRBV28|NA|NA
TGTGCCAGCAGTTCCGTACCCACGACTTATAATTCACCCCTCCACTTT
CASSSVPTTYNSPLHF
>TRBJ2-1|TRBV5-1|TRBD2|NA
TGCGCCAGCAGCCCGGGGCCCGGTTGGGGGGGTGAGCAGTTCTTC
CASSPGPGWGGEQFF
>TRBJ1-1|TRBV3-1/TRBV3-2|NA|NA
TGTGCCAGCAGCTTAGTGGACACTCCGAACACTGAAGCTTTCTTT
CASSLVDTPNTEAFF
>TRBJ1-2|TRBV5-4|TRBD1|once
TGTGCCAGCAGCGGTGGAACAGGGGACTATGGCTACACCTTC
CASSGGTGDYGYTF
>TRBJ1-5|TRBV7-9|TRBD1|NA
TGTGCCAGCAGCTTAATGGGACAGGGACCGCCCCAGCATTTT
CASSLMGQGPPQHF
>TRBJ1-6|TRBV27|NA|NA
TGTGCCAGCAGTGGACCAGGGGCGGGCTCCTATAATTCACCCCTCCACTTT
CASSGPGAGSYNSPLHF
>TRBJ1-1|TRBV19|NA|NA
TGTGCCAGTAGTACCCTAGAGTTCTACACTGAAGCTTTCTTT
CASSTLEFYTEAFF
>TRBJ1-1|TRBV11-2|NA|NA
TGTGCCAGCACCACGAGGGGGGGAGCTGAAGCTTTCTTT
CASTTRGGAEAFF